The clone carrying this T cell receptor beta chain showed up many times. This entry comes from a study of T cells after yellow fever vaccination. MiXCR was run by TCRdb on the 5' RACE reads, yielding one entry per CDR3 protein. The repertoire has roughly 79,000 distinct CDR3 sequences, around 7.7% of them found once; the top ten carry about 27%. Sample: CD8+ T cells sorted from PBMCs, taken 10 to 11 days after the first yellow fever vaccination. This receptor was obtained from a man aged 18 to 29 who received the YFV17D yellow fever vaccine.

The CDR3 loop reads CASSLREQFF. CDR3 nucleotides: TGTGCCAGCAGCTTACGTGAGCAGTTCTTC. The V and J genes are TRBV7-9 and TRBJ2-1; D not resolved. The CDR3 length is 10 residues. V dropped 2 bases and J dropped 9 bases, with 2 bases sitting between them. CDR1 is SEHNR and CDR2 is FQNEAQ in the germline V gene (reference sequence).